This TCR beta chain was recovered during a study of blood T cell repertoires in COVID-19. In the study overall: Sample material is recorded as cDNA or gDNA derived from T cells, B-cell-depleted T cells, or PBMCs.

Participants in the exposed group had met a COVID-19 case in the 2 weeks before joining the study. Germline CDR1 reads SEHNR; CDR2 reads FQNEAQ (reference sequence). V shed 5 bases, J shed 7 bases, and the junction held 16 bases outside the gene matches. The CDR3 covers 16 residues. Per the authors' pipeline: Cell counts per sample came from amplifying reference gene primers. This table comes from immunoSEQ multiplex PCR, and its TCRdb copy is limited to in-frame clones, with some not included. V and J calls and clone size are as listed in that table; D and trimming were resolved from the DNA. The data show approximately 150,000 clones, approximately 80% seen once.

The origin of this receptor is a man in his sixties or seventies who had been exposed to COVID-19. Sequencing was performed on PBMCs or T cells enriched from blood (not recorded which). The V and J genes are TRBV7-9 and TRBJ2-5; 7 nucleotides agree with TRBD2. The CDR3 sequence: CASSKSGTTLGGTQYF. CDR3 DNA: TGTGCCAGCAGCAAATCCGGGACTACCTTAGGCGGGACCCAGTACTTC.